This TCR beta chain is drawn from a study of T-cell memory formation after mild COVID-19 (dated by TCRdb to about 2021). Broadly, across the study: TCR sequence clusters from the two donors were largely donor specific. T-cell clones expanding and contracting after mild COVID-19 in two donors were tracked by longitudinal TCRalpha and TCRbeta repertoire sequencing. The cohort comprised two young, previously healthy adult volunteers, one female and one male. Paper-wide results and their limitations: Some responding clones were found in pre-infection memory, which suggests that pre-existing cross-reactive memory T cells took part in the SARS-CoV-2 response. Clones that contracted from day 15 to 85 showed balanced CD4/CD8 phenotypes, whereas a second wave of clones that expanded from day 15 to 37 leaned towards CD4+. Whether the second-wave clones peaking on day 37 were SARS-CoV-2 specific was not confirmed. Contracting CD4+ clones were found mainly in CM and EM memory subsets, while CD8+ clones were enriched in EMRA. Only two mild cases were covered in the study, and larger cohorts including severe cases with pre-infection samples were considered necessary.

This clonotype was counted only a few times. No cognate antigen has been identified for it. There are no base qualities to consult, and no much larger clone falls within one base. Reading the germline V gene gives CDR1 KGHDR and CDR2 SFDVKD. The trim is 5 bases for V and 2 bases for J, with a gap of 8 bases between the germline ends. The CDR3 has 13 amino acids, counting the end cysteine and phenylalanine. Kept here is only the CDR3 DNA, which spans 39 bases and is read in frame from base 1. The listed sequencing device is Illumina NovaSeq 6000. TCRalpha and TCRbeta cDNA libraries were constructed by 5'RACE with constant-segment primers, with sample barcodes and unique molecular identifiers being introduced. Trizol reagent was used to extract RNA from every sample. The libraries were amplified in two PCR steps, and the second step added a second sample barcode and Illumina TruSeq adapters. Libraries were sequenced on an Illumina NovaSeq with 2 x 150 bp paired-end reads. The paper's data handling went like this. Demultiplexing of reads and collapsing into UMI-guided consensus sequences were performed with migec v1.2.7. Using mixcr v2.1.11, UMI consensuses were aligned to TRA and TRB V and J templates and then assembled into clonotypes. A clonotype was counted as expanded or contracted only when both edgeR and NoisET called the clonotype significant, with the noise models trained on biological replicates. For edgeR calls, the cutoffs were a false discovery rate-adjusted p below 0.01 and a log2 fold-change threshold of 1. As an exploratory analysis of dynamics, max-normalized trajectories of the 1000 most abundant clonotypes were examined with PCA combined with hierarchical clustering. Separately sequenced CD4+ and CD8+ repertoires were used to assign a CD4 or CD8 phenotype to each responding clone. TCRdb ran its own pipeline on the public reads, namely fastp trimming at Q25 and MiXCR clone calling, and kept in-frame beta chains. Rows merge per CDR3 protein into single entries with the most common DNA and genes. The V and J calls shown here were made by TCRdb, not taken from the authors' results. This sample comprises 410,000 or so distinct CDR3 sequences, 23% of them detected only once. In total, the top ten clones hold 13% of the sample.

Ficoll-Paque density gradient centrifugation was the method used to isolate PBMCs. The sequencing input was PBMCs or a T cell subset sorted from them (not recorded which). The clonotype was recovered from an adult woman who had mild COVID-19 (a few samples of this study predate the infection). The sample titles of this study are shuffled in the database, so cell type and time point are left out; the donor was told from shared clones. Recombination linked TRBV24-1 to TRBJ1-2; the D gene cannot be named for sure. The sequence in DNA is TGTGCCACCAGTGTTGACTCAAACTATGGCTACACCTTC. Its coded protein is CATSVDSNYGYTF.